This T cell receptor beta chain was obtained from a study of CD8+ T cells in alopecia areata. RNA extraction and reverse transcription yielded cDNA as sequencing template. TCRdb's table, derived via immunoSEQ multiplex PCR, lists solely in-frame clones and lacks some. The sample has about 37,000 clones, nearly 55% seen once. CD4+ cells from five patients were sorted into CD25+CD127- cells. It was from alopecia areata patients that lesional scalp punch biopsies and peripheral blood were collected. Separation by sorting yielded CD4+ and CD8+ T cells from PBMCs. Study outcomes and limitations: Especially in alopecia totalis/universalis, lesional scalp showed greater clonality than normal scalp did.

This clone came up a few times. Antigen specificity is unknown. What was sequenced was CD4+ Tregs sorted from blood. This sequence was found in a human donor with alopecia areata.

CDR3 sequence reads: CASSFRGTEAFF. DNA for the CDR3: TGTGCCAGCAGCTTTCGAGGCACTGAAGCTTTCTTT. The gene calls are TRBV11-2 and TRBJ1-1; D uncertain. Germline-derived CDR1 and CDR2 are SGHAT and FQNNGV. Trimming pared 3 bases from V and 4 bases from J, leaving 6 bases between. The CDR3 has 12 amino acids.